This TCR beta chain was captured in a study of shared clonotypes between healthy human individuals. Several immunoSEQ 96-well plates shared each subset's DNA, each plate a replicate. Sequencing used immunoSEQ multiplex PCR; TCRdb keeps in-frame clones, though not all of them. The data contain around 980,000 clones, around 82% of them singletons. Note on this clone: Its antigen is still unknown.

Whole-study findings and limits: Rarefaction indicated that sorted-subset sequencing remained incomplete although depth was large.

This CDR3 is 12 amino acids long. Trimming shortened V by 4 bases and J by 2 bases, and 5 bases separated the two germline ends. Per germline, CDR1 MDHEN and CDR2 SYDVKM. The TCR sequence derives from a man younger than 35 in good health. Some clones in this sample may be carry-over from other donors' samples. The V gene is TRBV28, the J gene TRBJ2-5; D gene uncertain. What was sequenced was memory CD4+ T cells from PBMCs. The subset denotes: CD45RA-negative fraction. In DNA form, the CDR3 reads TGTGCCAGCAGTTGGGCTCAAGAGACCCAGTACTTC. Translation: CASSWAQETQYF.